A selection of T cell receptor beta chains follows, all from one sample in a study of blood T cell repertoires in COVID-19. This table comes from immunoSEQ multiplex PCR, and its TCRdb copy is limited to in-frame clones, with some not included. This table holds about 70,000 clones, 75% to 85% found once. Sequenced material: peripheral blood. The source is a woman in her seventies with acute or convalescent COVID-19. The CDR3 runs from the conserved cysteine through the conserved F or W. D genes are given only for firm matches. Clone size is given for some rows only: seen once, a few or many times, or a class if the clone is expanded.

v_gene	abundance	d_gene	j_gene	CDR3nt	CDR3aa
TRBV7-9	-	-	TRBJ1-2	TGTGCCAGCAGCTTAAGAAGGGGCCAGGGCTACACCTTC	CASSLRRGQGYTF
TRBV5-4	many	-	TRBJ2-7	TGTGCCAGCAGCGGGGCCGGAGCTGGGAACGAGCAGTACTTC	CASSGAGAGNEQYF
TRBV24-1	-	TRBD2	TRBJ2-5	TGTGCCACCAGTGATTTTTGGGAGGGGCAGGGAGAAGAGACCCAGTACTTC	CATSDFWEGQGEETQYF
TRBV4-1	-	TRBD2	TRBJ2-3	TGCGCCAGCAGCCAAGTTAGCGGGAGGGTTCGGGATACGCAGTATTTT	CASSQVSGRVRDTQYF
TRBV19	-	-	TRBJ1-1	TGTGCCAGTAGTATAGGCTCAACAGGGAGGAACACTGAAGCTTTCTTT	CASSIGSTGRNTEAFF
TRBV5-1	-	-	TRBJ2-3	TGCGCCAGCAGCCCCTCCCCGTCAGATACGCAGTATTTT	CASSPSPSDTQYF
TRBV28	-	-	TRBJ1-4	TGTGCCAGCATGCCGGGGGCTAATGAAAAACTGTTTTTT	CASMPGANEKLFF
TRBV14	-	-	TRBJ2-3	TGTGCCAGCAGTCGTGGTGGAGCGGGTGGGTCAGATACGCAGTATTTT	CASSRGGAGGSDTQYF
TRBV18	-	-	TRBJ1-2	TGTGCCAGCTCCACGAGGGAGGCACCCTATGGCTACACCTTC	CASSTREAPYGYTF
TRBV25-1	-	TRBD2	TRBJ2-7	TGTGCCAGCTGGGGGGGTGGTGGGGTGGGCGAGCAGTACTTC	CASWGGGGVGEQYF
TRBV18	-	-	TRBJ1-3	TGTGCCAGCTCACCACTTACAGACTCTGGAAACACCATATATTTT	CASSPLTDSGNTIYF
TRBV19	-	TRBD2	TRBJ2-3	TGTGCCAGTATGGACCCCCCGACTAGCGGGATGGGCACAGATACGCAGTATTTT	CASMDPPTSGMGTDTQYF
TRBV12-5	-	-	TRBJ2-6	TGTGCTAGTGGTTTGGTACTTCTCCCGGGCTCTGGGGCCAACGTCCTGACTTTC	CASGLVLLPGSGANVLTF
TRBV6-1	-	-	TRBJ2-2	TGTGCCAGCAGTGATCCCGCGGGGGAGCTGTTTTTT	CASSDPAGELFF
TRBV19	-	-	TRBJ1-6	TGTGCCAGTAGAGAGGGCGGGAATTCACCCCTCCACTTT	CASREGGNSPLHF
TRBV9	-	TRBD1	TRBJ2-1	TGTGCCAGCAGCGGGGGACAGATCAATGAGCAGTTCTTC	CASSGGQINEQFF
TRBV7-6	-	TRBD1	TRBJ1-3	TGTGCCAGCAGCTTCCGGGGACAGTCCTCTGGAAACACCATATATTTT	CASSFRGQSSGNTIYF
TRBV7-7	-	-	TRBJ1-5	TGTGCCAGCAGCTTAGTCCAGGATAGCAATCAGCCCCAGCATTTT	CASSLVQDSNQPQHF
TRBV7-9	-	TRBD1	TRBJ1-4	TGTGCCAGCAGCTCGACAGGGGGAAGCGAAAAACTGTTTTTT	CASSSTGGSEKLFF
TRBV11-3	-	-	TRBJ2-5	TGTGCCAGCAGCCCCATATTCAGGGAGACCCAGTACTTC	CASSPIFRETQYF
TRBV20-1	-	TRBD1	TRBJ2-7	TGCAGTGCTAGTGGGGGACAGGGGGCGACCTACGAGCAGTACTTC	CSASGGQGATYEQYF
TRBV6-2/TRBV6-3	-	-	TRBJ2-6	TGTGCCAGCAGTTACCGGGGGTCTGGGGCCAACGTCCTGACTTTC	CASSYRGSGANVLTF
TRBV28	-	-	TRBJ1-5	TGTGCCAGCAGTTCGACCAAAGCGGACGGGAGGATATTTCAGCCCCAGCATTTT	CASSSTKADGRIFQPQHF
TRBV15	-	TRBD1	TRBJ1-2	TGTGCCACCAGTACGGACAGGCTCTATGGCTACACCTTC	CATSTDRLYGYTF
TRBV4-1	-	-	TRBJ1-1	TGCGCCAGCAGCCTGACCAATGCCGGGGAGGGCACTGAAGCTTTCTTT	CASSLTNAGEGTEAFF
TRBV28	-	-	TRBJ1-4	TGTGCCAGCAGTGTGCGGAGGGAAAAACTGTTTTTT	CASSVRREKLFF
TRBV12-5	-	TRBD1	TRBJ1-4	TGTGCTAGTGGTTTGTCCCAGACAGGGGCCGAAAAACTGTTTTTT	CASGLSQTGAEKLFF
TRBV19	-	TRBD1	TRBJ1-5	TGTGCCAGTACCAAACTAGGGGGCTATGGCAATCAGCCCCAGCATTTT	CASTKLGGYGNQPQHF
TRBV18	-	TRBD1	TRBJ2-1	TGTGCCAGCTCACCGCGACAGGGATCCTACAATGAGCAGTTCTTC	CASSPRQGSYNEQFF
TRBV7-9	-	TRBD2	TRBJ2-1	TGTGCCAGCAGCCCCGGGACTAGCGGGAGTTCGGCGCATGAGCAGTTCTTC	CASSPGTSGSSAHEQFF
TRBV5-1	once	TRBD2	TRBJ2-2	TGCGCCAGCAGCTTGGTGGTCGGGAGGGACCCTGGGGAGCTGTTTTTT	CASSLVVGRDPGELFF
TRBV3-1/TRBV3-2	-	TRBD2	TRBJ2-5	TGTGCCAGCAGCCCTTTTGGTCGGACTAGCGGGAGGTTGGAGACCCAGTACTTC	CASSPFGRTSGRLETQYF
TRBV5-1	-	TRBD1	TRBJ1-6	TGCGCCAGCAGCTCAGGGGGCGCGGATTCACCCCTCCACTTT	CASSSGGADSPLHF
TRBV6-6	-	TRBD2	TRBJ2-1	TGTGCCAGCCGTCGGACTAGCGGGGGATCATCCTACAATGAGCAGTTCTTC	CASRRTSGGSSYNEQFF
TRBV19	few	-	TRBJ2-3	TGTGCCAGTAGTATGAAAAAGGGTAGCGGCGCCACAGATACGCAGTATTTT	CASSMKKGSGATDTQYF
TRBV19	-	-	TRBJ1-5	TGTGCCAGTAGTATAGGCGGGTATAGCAATCAGCCCCAGCATTTT	CASSIGGYSNQPQHF
TRBV6-5	few	-	TRBJ1-2	TGTGCCAGCAGCCACCTAATGGAGCCCTATCAGGGCTACACCTTC	CASSHLMEPYQGYTF
TRBV7-6	-	TRBD1	TRBJ2-5	TGTGCCAGCAGCAAGGGACAGGGGGGTGTTTCGACCCAGTACTTC	CASSKGQGGVSTQYF
TRBV10-2	-	TRBD2	TRBJ2-7	TGCGCCAGCGGGTGGGAGGGGTACGAGCAGTACTTC	CASGWEGYEQYF
TRBV3-1/TRBV3-2	once	TRBD1	TRBJ2-5	TGTGCCAGCAGCCCCAGGGGGTCGGGGATCCAAGAGACCCAGTACTTC	CASSPRGSGIQETQYF
TRBV7-8	-	-	TRBJ2-1	TGTGCCAGCAGACCATTGGGGACCTCGAGGGGGGGTGAGCAGTTCTTC	CASRPLGTSRGGEQFF
TRBV7-2	-	-	TRBJ2-7	TGTGCCAGCAGCTTAGGTCCGTTCTCCTACGAGCAGTACTTC	CASSLGPFSYEQYF
TRBV27	-	TRBD1	TRBJ1-2	TGTGCCAGCAGTTTAGACAGGGATAACTATGGCTACACCTTC	CASSLDRDNYGYTF
TRBV28	-	-	TRBJ1-1	TGTGCCAGCAGTTTAAGGGGCGGGAGGACTGAAGCTTTCTTT	CASSLRGGRTEAFF
TRBV2	once	-	TRBJ1-1	TGTGCCAGCGCCCCCCGGGTGAACACTGAAGCTTTCTTT	CASAPRVNTEAFF
TRBV18	-	TRBD2	TRBJ2-1	TGTGCCAGCTCACCGGCGGGGGGTTTTGATGAGCAGTTCTTC	CASSPAGGFDEQFF
TRBV7-2	-	-	TRBJ2-1	TGTGCCAGCAGCTTAGGCCCCGGGACAAGGGATGAGCAGTTCTTC	CASSLGPGTRDEQFF
TRBV7-2	-	-	TRBJ2-1	TGTGCCAGCAGCTTATCCTGGGGCGATGAGCAGTTCTTC	CASSLSWGDEQFF
TRBV11-3	-	-	TRBJ1-5	TGTGCCAGCAGCTTACGAGGGAGCAATCAGCCCCAGCATTTT	CASSLRGSNQPQHF
TRBV21-1	-	-	TRBJ2-2	TGTGCCAGCAGCAGGGGTGGTAGCGGGAGTAGTACCGGGGAGCTGTTTTTT	CASSRGGSGSSTGELFF
TRBV27	-	TRBD2	TRBJ2-1	TGTGCCAGCAGTTTACAACTCCGCGGGAGGGGAAATGAGCAGTTCTTC	CASSLQLRGRGNEQFF
TRBV2	few	TRBD1	TRBJ1-5	TGTGCCAGCAACTTAGGACAGGGGGCGAATCAGCCCCAGCATTTT	CASNLGQGANQPQHF
TRBV11-3	many	-	TRBJ2-7	TGTGCCAGCAGATCTCCTTTAGGGGCAGAGCAGTACTTC	CASRSPLGAEQYF
TRBV7-9	-	-	TRBJ1-1	TGTGCCAGCAGCTTCCCCGGGACAACTGGGATCGAAGCTTTCTTT	CASSFPGTTGIEAFF
TRBV3-1/TRBV3-2	-	-	TRBJ1-2	TGTGCCAGCAGCCAAGATTTCGAACCCTCCCGGGGCTACACCTTC	CASSQDFEPSRGYTF
TRBV12-5	-	-	TRBJ2-3	TGTGCTAGTGGTTTGGGGCAGGCCGGCACGGATACGCAGTATTTT	CASGLGQAGTDTQYF
TRBV11-3	-	TRBD2	TRBJ2-5	TGTGCCAGCAGCTTGGCTAGCGGGGCAGAGACCCAGTACTTC	CASSLASGAETQYF
TRBV7-8	-	-	TRBJ2-2	TGTGCCAGCAGCTTGGGGCCCCATCCCACCGGGGAGCTGTTTTTT	CASSLGPHPTGELFF
TRBV10-3	-	TRBD2	TRBJ2-1	TGTGCCATCAGTGGACCCCCGGGACTAGAGCATGAGCAGTTCTTC	CAISGPPGLEHEQFF